This TCR beta chain derives from a study of blood T cell repertoires in COVID-19. The assay was immunoSEQ multiplex PCR, and TCRdb's table has in-frame clones only and misses some. Of approximately 210,000 clones detected, approximately 80% appear once; the ten largest clones hold under 4.5%. Allocation to cohorts depended on clinical history reported by the participants. Per the germline V gene, CDR1 is MDHEN and CDR2 is SYDVKM. Trimming pared 7 bases from V and 8 bases from J, leaving 6 bases between. This CDR3 has 10 amino acids. The chain employs TRBV28 and TRBJ2-1, with D hard to call. The receptor comes from a man younger than 45 with acute COVID-19. Material: PBMCs or T cells enriched from blood (not recorded which). The CDR3 is CASILDEQFF. CDR3 nucleotides: TGTGCCAGCATCCTCGATGAGCAGTTCTTC. Supplemented by reference TRBV28 and TRBJ2-1, the full variable domain reads DVKVTQSSRYLVKRTGEKVFLECVQDMDHENMFWYRQDPGLGLRLIYFSYDVKMKEKGDIPEGYSVSREKKERFSLILESASTNQTSMYLCASILDEQFFGPGTRLTVL.